The 17 T cell receptor beta chains below come from one sample, sequenced in a study of T-cell reconstitution after alpha-beta-depleted transplantation in children. Preparing the TCRbeta library involved the use of unique molecular identifiers. One entry per CDR3 protein, called by TCRdb with MiXCR from the PCR reads. The repertoire has some 70,000 distinct CDR3 sequences, roughly 4.4% of them found once; the top ten carry 15% to 20%. The specimen was PBMCs, mostly from graft donor cells, collected 180 days after TCRalphabeta/CD19-depleted stem cell transplant. The origin of the receptors is a boy in the first two years of life who had a stem cell transplant for acute myeloid leukemia, so the T cells may come from the graft donor.

This clonotype has at least ten counts. This rearrangement joins TRBV11-3 to TRBJ2-3; 8 bases are a match to TRBD2. The CDR3 has 13 residues. J was trimmed by 5 bases and V by 7 bases; bases with no gene match: 5. Germline values: CDR1 SGHNT, CDR2 YENEEA. The chain's CDR3 is CASTGGGRDTQYF. CDR3 bases: TGTGCCAGCACCGGGGGGGGCCGAGATACGCAGTATTTT.

This clonotype was counted ten times or more. V is TRBV7-2 and J is TRBJ2-1, with D unclear. CDR3 length: 13 amino acids. From germline, CDR1 is SGHTA and CDR2 FQGNSA. V was shortened by 5 bases and J by 1 base, with 6 bases between the two germline ends. CDR3 protein: CASSPGSYNEQFF. The CDR3 bases are TGTGCCAGCAGCCCCGGGTCCTACAATGAGCAGTTCTTC.

This clonotype was counted at least ten times. The V gene is TRBV11-2, the J gene TRBJ2-5; weak D call: TRBD1 (5 bases). V was cut by 5 bases and J by 1 base, with 11 bases left in between. The CDR3 consists of 14 residues. The germline V gene has CDR1 SGHAT and CDR2 FQNNGV. CDR3 sequence reads: CASSDNRIQETQYF. In DNA form, the CDR3 reads TGTGCCAGCAGCGATAACAGGATCCAAGAGACCCAGTACTTC.

In its sample, this clonotype was seen many times. The gene calls are TRBV19 and TRBJ1-2; D is perhaps TRBD1 (6 bases). Germline lookup yields CDR1 LNHDA and CDR2 SQIVND (reference sequence). V shed 3 bases and J shed 0 bases, with 8 bases lying between them. The CDR3 sequence is 14 residues long. CDR3: CASSMGTPNYGYTF. CDR3 bases: TGTGCCAGTAGTATGGGGACACCTAACTATGGCTACACCTTC. The whole variable domain, filled in from reference TRBV19 and TRBJ1-2, reads DGGITQSPKYLFRKEGQNVTLSCEQNLNHDAMYWYRQDPGQGLRLIYYSQIVNDFQKGDIAEGYSVSREKKESFPLTVTSAQKNPTAFYLCASSMGTPNYGYTFGSGTRLTVV.

This clonotype showed up many times. The chain is built from TRBV7-9 and TRBJ2-5; possibly TRBD2 for D (5 bases). V gave up 0 bases and J gave up 7 bases, with 6 bases separating them. The germline V gene encodes CDR1 SEHNR and CDR2 FQNEAQ (reference sequence). CDR3 length: 12 residues. This chain's CDR3 is CASSLAAGTQYF. CDR3 bases: TGTGCCAGCAGCTTAGCGGCGGGGACCCAGTACTTC.

This clonotype was recorded many times. The V gene is TRBV3-1, the J gene TRBJ1-1; 9 nucleotides align to TRBD1. Germline values: CDR1 LGHDT, CDR2 YNNKEL (reference sequence). The CDR3 covers 16 residues. V lost 5 bases to trimming and J lost 1 base; unmatched junction nucleotides: 8. CDR3 DNA sequence: TGTGCCAGCAGCAAACAGGGGGCGGGGACGAACACTGAAGCTTTCTTT. Translation: CASSKQGAGTNTEAFF.

This clonotype was counted many times. The chain carries TRBV5-5 and TRBJ1-4; 11 bases match TRBD1. The trim removed 4 bases at V and 7 bases at J, leaving 6 bases unmatched. This CDR3 spans 15 amino acids. The germline V gene has CDR1 SGHKS and CDR2 YYEKEE (reference sequence). This chain's CDR3 is CASSPRDRGFEKLFF. CDR3 coding DNA: TGTGCCAGCAGCCCCCGGGACAGGGGGTTTGAAAAACTGTTTTTT.

This clonotype came up many times. The rearrangement joins TRBV28 to TRBJ2-1; D may match TRBD1 or TRBD2 (6 bases each). Germline V gene sequence: CDR1 MDHEN, CDR2 SYDVKM. This CDR3 region has 15 residues. Trimming removed 5 bases at V and 12 bases at J, with 23 bases between. The CDR3 loop reads CASSLLVGGITGQFF. The CDR3 bases are TGTGCCAGCAGTCTGTTAGTGGGGGGCATTACTGGGCAGTTCTTC.

The table lists this clonotype with a few counts. The chain is built from TRBV19 and TRBJ1-1; D not certain. Germline V gives CDR1 LNHDA, CDR2 SQIVND (reference sequence). Trimming shortened V by 0 bases and J by 1 base, and 12 bases separated the two germline ends. The CDR3 sequence is 16 residues long. CDR3 DNA sequence: TGTGCCAGTAGTATAGATCCCCCCTTTACGAACACTGAAGCTTTCTTT. This translates into CASSIDPPFTNTEAFF.

Many counts were recorded for this clonotype. The chain joins TRBV12-3 or TRBV12-4 to TRBJ2-3, with D possibly being TRBD1 (6 bases). V was clipped by 10 bases and J by 4 bases, with 12 bases between them. The CDR3 totals 12 residues. CDR3 DNA sequence: TGTGCCATTGACAGGAGTGCAGATACGCAGTATTTT. Amino acids: CAIDRSADTQYF.

The table lists this clonotype with many counts. V and J are TRBV7-2 and TRBJ2-2, with a tentative D call TRBD2 (7 bases). This CDR3 is 17 amino acids long. V lost 1 base and J lost 8, with 20 bases in between. Germline V gene sequence: CDR1 SGHTA, CDR2 FQGNSA. The CDR3 DNA reads TGTGCCAGCAGCTTAGTGGGGCGGGGGCACGCGTGGGGGGAGCTGTTTTTT. Translation: CASSLVGRGHAWGELFF.

The gene calls are TRBV10-3 and TRBJ2-7; TRBD2 might be the D (5 bases). The V gene lost 8 bases and the J gene lost 0 bases, with 11 bases spanning the gap. CDR3 size: 13 residues. Germline CDR1 is ENHRY and CDR2 is SYGVKD. The CDR3 region is CAIGLGVSYEQYF. The CDR3 region has the DNA TGTGCCATCGGCCTCGGGGTCTCCTACGAGCAGTACTTC.

This clonotype appeared many times. This CDR3 is CASSGDRRGLAPQHF. For the CDR3, the DNA is TGTGCCAGCAGTGGGGACAGGCGGGGTCTCGCGCCCCAGCATTTT. V and J are TRBV12-3 or TRBV12-4 and TRBJ1-5; TRBD1 aligns across 8 bases. Unmatched junction bases numbered 12, after V lost 5 bases and J lost 9 bases. This CDR3 is built from 15 residues.

The chain employs TRBV7-6 and TRBJ2-2; 7 bases line up with TRBD1. Losses at the gene ends were 1 base for V and 4 bases for J; bases not matched to a gene: 3. The CDR3 totals 15 residues. From germline, CDR1 is SGHVS and CDR2 FNYEAQ. CDR3 amino acids: CASSLVRGTTGELFF. In DNA form, the CDR3 reads TGTGCCAGCAGCTTAGTCAGGGGGACCACCGGGGAGCTGTTTTTT.

This clonotype has a count of ten or more. The rearrangement uses TRBV15 and TRBJ2-5, with TRBD2 as a possible D gene (6 bases). The CDR3 runs to 14 residues. Germline V lookup: CDR1 LNHNV, CDR2 YYDKDF (reference sequence). V was pared by 7 bases and J by 3 bases, with 15 bases between. This CDR3 reads CATTEAGLEETQYF. Written as DNA, the CDR3 is TGTGCCACCACGGAGGCGGGGTTAGAAGAGACCCAGTACTTC. Using reference TRBV15 and TRBJ2-5 for the parts outside the CDR3, the full variable domain is DAMVIQNPRYQVTQFGKPVTLSCSQTLNHNVMYWYQQKSSQAPKLLFHYYDKDFNNEADTPDNFQSRRPNTSFCFLDIRSPGLGDTAMYLCATTEAGLEETQYFGPGTRLLVL.

This clonotype was seen many times. In nucleotides, the CDR3 is TGCGCCAGCAGCTTACCCAGCGGGGGAACCGGGGAGCTGTTTTTT. The encoded protein is CASSLPSGGTGELFF. This chain links TRBV5-1 with TRBJ2-2, with 8 positions matching TRBD2. Looked up from germline, CDR1 is SGHRS and CDR2 is YFSETQ. This CDR3 comprises 15 residues. V was clipped by 2 bases and J by 5 bases; unmatched bases: 5.

This clonotype was picked up many times. The chain employs TRBV12-3 or TRBV12-4 and TRBJ2-2; tentatively, D is TRBD1 or TRBD2 (5 bases each). The V and J ends lost 3 bases and 4 bases respectively, with 6 bases between them. The CDR3 consists of 13 residues. The CDR3 is CASSLRGTGELFF. DNA for the CDR3: TGTGCCAGCAGTTTGAGGGGCACCGGGGAGCTGTTTTTT.